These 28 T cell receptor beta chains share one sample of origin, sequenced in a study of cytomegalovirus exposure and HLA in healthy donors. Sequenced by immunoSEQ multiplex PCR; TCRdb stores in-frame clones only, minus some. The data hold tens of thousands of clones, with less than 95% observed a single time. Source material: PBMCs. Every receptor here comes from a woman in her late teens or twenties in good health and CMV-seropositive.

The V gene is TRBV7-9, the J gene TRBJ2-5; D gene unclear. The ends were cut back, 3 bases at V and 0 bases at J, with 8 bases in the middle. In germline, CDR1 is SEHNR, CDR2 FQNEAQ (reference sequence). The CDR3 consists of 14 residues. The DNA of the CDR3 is TGTGCCAGCAGCTTCTCCGGGTACCAAGAGACCCAGTACTTC. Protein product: CASSFSGYQETQYF.

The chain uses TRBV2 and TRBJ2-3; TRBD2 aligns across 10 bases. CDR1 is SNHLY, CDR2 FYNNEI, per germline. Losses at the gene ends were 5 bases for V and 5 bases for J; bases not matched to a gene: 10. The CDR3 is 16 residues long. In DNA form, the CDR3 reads TGTGCCAGCAGTTACGCAGCGGGGGGGCCTTTAGATACGCAGTATTTT. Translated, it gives CASSYAAGGPLDTQYF.

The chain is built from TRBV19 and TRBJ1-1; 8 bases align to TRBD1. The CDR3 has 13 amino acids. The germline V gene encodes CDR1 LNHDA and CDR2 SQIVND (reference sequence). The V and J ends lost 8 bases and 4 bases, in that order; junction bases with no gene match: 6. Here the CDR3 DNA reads TGTGCCAGTCGCCAGGGGGCGGCCACTGAAGCTTTCTTT. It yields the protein CASRQGAATEAFF. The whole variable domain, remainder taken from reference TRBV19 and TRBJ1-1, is DGGITQSPKYLFRKEGQNVTLSCEQNLNHDAMYWYRQDPGQGLRLIYYSQIVNDFQKGDIAEGYSVSREKKESFPLTVTSAQKNPTAFYLCASRQGAATEAFFGQGTRLTVV.

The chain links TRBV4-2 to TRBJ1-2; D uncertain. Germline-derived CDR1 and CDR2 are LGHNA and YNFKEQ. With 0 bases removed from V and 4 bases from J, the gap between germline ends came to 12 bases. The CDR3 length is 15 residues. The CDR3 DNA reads TGTGCCAGCAGCCAAGAAGGCCGGGCGGGCTATGGCTACACCTTC. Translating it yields CASSQEGRAGYGYTF.

This CDR3 reads CASSQGGQGWGYTF. The CDR3 region has the DNA TGCGCCAGCAGCCAAGGTGGACAGGGATGGGGCTACACCTTC. The V call is TRBV4-3, the J call TRBJ1-2; 8 bases map to TRBD1. The CDR3 is 14 residues long. Losses at the gene ends were 1 base for V and 8 bases for J; bases not matched to a gene: 6. Per germline, CDR1 LGHNA and CDR2 YSLEER.

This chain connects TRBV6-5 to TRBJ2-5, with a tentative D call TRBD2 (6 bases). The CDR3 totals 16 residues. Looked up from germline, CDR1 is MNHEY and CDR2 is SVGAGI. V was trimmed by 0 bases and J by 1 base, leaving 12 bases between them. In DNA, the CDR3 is TGTGCCAGCAGTTACTCGGAAACGGGAGTCCAAGAGACCCAGTACTTC. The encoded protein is CASSYSETGVQETQYF.

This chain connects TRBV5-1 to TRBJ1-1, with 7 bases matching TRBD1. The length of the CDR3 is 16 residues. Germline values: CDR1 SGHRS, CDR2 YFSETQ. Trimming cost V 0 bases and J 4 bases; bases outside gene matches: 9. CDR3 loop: CASSLGQGATGTEAFF. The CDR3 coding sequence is TGCGCCAGCAGCTTGGGACAGGGCGCTACAGGCACTGAAGCTTTCTTT.

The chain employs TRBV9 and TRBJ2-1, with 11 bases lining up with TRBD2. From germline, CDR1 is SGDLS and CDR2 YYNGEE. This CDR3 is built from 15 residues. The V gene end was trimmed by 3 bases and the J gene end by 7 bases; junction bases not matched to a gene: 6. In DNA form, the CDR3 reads TGTGCCAGCAGCGCCTATAGCGGGAGGGAAAATGAGCAGTTCTTC. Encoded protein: CASSAYSGRENEQFF.

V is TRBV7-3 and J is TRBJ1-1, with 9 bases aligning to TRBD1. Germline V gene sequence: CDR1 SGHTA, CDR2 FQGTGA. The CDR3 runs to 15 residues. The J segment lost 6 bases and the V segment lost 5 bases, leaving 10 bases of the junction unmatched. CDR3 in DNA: TGTGCCAGCAGCCCAACTACAGGGGGCGCAGCTGAAGCTTTCTTT. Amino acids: CASSPTTGGAAEAFF.

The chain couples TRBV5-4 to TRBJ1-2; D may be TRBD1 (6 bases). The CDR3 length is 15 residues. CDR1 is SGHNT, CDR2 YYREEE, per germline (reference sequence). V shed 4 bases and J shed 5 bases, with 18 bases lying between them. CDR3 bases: TGTGCCAGCAGCCGCTCGGGGGGGCCCCTTTATGGCTACACCTTC. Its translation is CASSRSGGPLYGYTF.

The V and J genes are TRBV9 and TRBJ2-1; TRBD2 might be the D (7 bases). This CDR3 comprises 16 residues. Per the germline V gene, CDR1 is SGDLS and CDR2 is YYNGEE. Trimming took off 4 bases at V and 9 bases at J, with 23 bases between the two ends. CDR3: CASSLGGGGTHGEQFF. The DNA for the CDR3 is TGTGCCAGCAGCTTAGGGGGGGGAGGGACCCATGGTGAGCAGTTCTTC. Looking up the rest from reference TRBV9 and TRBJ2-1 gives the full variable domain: DSGVTQTPKHLITATGQRVTLRCSPRSGDLSVYWYQQSLDQGLQFLIQYYNGEERAKGNILERFSAQQFPDLHSELNLSSLELGDSALYFCASSLGGGGTHGEQFFGPGTRLTVL.

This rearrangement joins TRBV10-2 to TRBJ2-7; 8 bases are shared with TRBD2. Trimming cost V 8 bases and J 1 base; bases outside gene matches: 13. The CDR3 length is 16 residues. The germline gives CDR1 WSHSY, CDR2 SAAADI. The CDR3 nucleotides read TGCGCCAGCCTAGGTCCGGGACTAGTGAGTTCCTACGAGCAGTACTTC. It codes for CASLGPGLVSSYEQYF.

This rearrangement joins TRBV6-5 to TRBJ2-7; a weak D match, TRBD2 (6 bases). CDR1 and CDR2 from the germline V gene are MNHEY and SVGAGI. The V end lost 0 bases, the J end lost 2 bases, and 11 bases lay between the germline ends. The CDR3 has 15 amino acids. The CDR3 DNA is TGTGCCAGCAGTTACTCGATTGCGGGGACCTACGAGCAGTACTTC. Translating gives CASSYSIAGTYEQYF.

CDR3 sequence: CASTGLAGEVREQFF. The CDR3 coding sequence is TGTGCCAGCACCGGACTAGCGGGAGAGGTTCGGGAGCAGTTCTTC. The chain employs TRBV25-1 and TRBJ2-1; TRBD2 matches at 13 bases. The CDR3 length is 15 residues. Germline V lookup: CDR1 MGHDK, CDR2 SYGVNS. The J segment lost 10 bases and the V segment lost 7 bases, leaving 10 bases of the junction unmatched.

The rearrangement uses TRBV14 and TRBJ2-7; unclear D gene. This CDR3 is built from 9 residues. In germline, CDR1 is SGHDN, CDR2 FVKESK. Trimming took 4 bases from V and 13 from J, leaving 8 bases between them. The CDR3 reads CASSPRSYF. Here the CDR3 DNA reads TGTGCCAGCAGCCCCCGGTCCTACTTC.

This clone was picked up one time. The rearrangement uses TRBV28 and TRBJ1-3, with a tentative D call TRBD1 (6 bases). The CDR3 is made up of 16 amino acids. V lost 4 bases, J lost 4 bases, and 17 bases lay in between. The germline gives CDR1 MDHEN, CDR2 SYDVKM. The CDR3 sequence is CASSSPGGASGNTIYF. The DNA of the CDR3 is TGTGCCAGCAGTTCTCCGGGGGGGGCCTCAGGAAACACCATATATTTT. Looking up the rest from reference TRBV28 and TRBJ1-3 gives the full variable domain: DVKVTQSSRYLVKRTGEKVFLECVQDMDHENMFWYRQDPGLGLRLIYFSYDVKMKEKGDIPEGYSVSREKKERFSLILESASTNQTSMYLCASSSPGGASGNTIYFGEGSWLTVV.

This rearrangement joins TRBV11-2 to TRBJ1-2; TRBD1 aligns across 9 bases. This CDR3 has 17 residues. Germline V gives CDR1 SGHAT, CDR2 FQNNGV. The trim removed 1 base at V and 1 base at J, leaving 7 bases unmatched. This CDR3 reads CASSLGPRTGDNYGYTF. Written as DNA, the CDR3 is TGTGCCAGCAGCTTAGGTCCCCGGACAGGGGATAACTATGGCTACACCTTC.

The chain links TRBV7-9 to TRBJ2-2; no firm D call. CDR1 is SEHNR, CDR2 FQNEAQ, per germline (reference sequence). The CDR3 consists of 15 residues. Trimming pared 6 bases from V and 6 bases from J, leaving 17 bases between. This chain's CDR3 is CASSRERFGAGELFF. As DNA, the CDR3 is TGTGCCAGCAGTCGAGAAAGGTTTGGAGCCGGGGAGCTGTTTTTT.

The CDR3 is CASSASGGGANVLTF. The CDR3 DNA follows: TGTGCCAGCAGCGCATCGGGAGGTGGGGCCAACGTCCTGACTTTC. The rearrangement joins TRBV7-6 to TRBJ2-6; 7 positions agree with TRBD2. The junction had 4 bases not matched to a gene; V was cut back by 5 bases and J by 3 bases. Germline V gene lookup returns CDR1 SGHVS and CDR2 FNYEAQ. The CDR3 totals 15 residues.

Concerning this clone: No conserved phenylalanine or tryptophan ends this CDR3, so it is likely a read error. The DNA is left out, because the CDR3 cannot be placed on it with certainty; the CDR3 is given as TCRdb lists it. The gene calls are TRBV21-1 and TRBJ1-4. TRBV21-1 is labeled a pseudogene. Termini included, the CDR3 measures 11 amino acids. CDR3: CASSPRGPDLG.

CDR3 nucleotides: TGTGCCAGCAGCGTGAATCGACAGGGGGCATTCTATGGCTACACCTTC. It specifies CASSVNRQGAFYGYTF. This chain connects TRBV9 to TRBJ1-2, with 10 bases identical to TRBD1. Germline CDR1 reads SGDLS; CDR2 reads YYNGEE. V shed 2 bases and J 4 bases; nucleotides not matched to a gene: 8. This CDR3 comprises 16 residues.

CDR3 DNA sequence: TGTGCCAGCAGCACTGGGCCTAGCAATCAGCCCCAGCATTTT. This translates into CASSTGPSNQPQHF. The chain employs TRBV6-1 and TRBJ1-5; D unclear. The CDR3 is 14 amino acids. Per germline, CDR1 MNHNS and CDR2 SASEGT. V shed 6 bases and J shed 0 bases, with 9 bases lying between them.

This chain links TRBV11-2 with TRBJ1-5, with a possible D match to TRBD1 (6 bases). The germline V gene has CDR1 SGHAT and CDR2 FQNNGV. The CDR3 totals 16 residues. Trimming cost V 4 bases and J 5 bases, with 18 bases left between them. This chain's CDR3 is CASSSDPRAGDQPQHF. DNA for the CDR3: TGTGCCAGCAGCTCGGACCCTAGGGCAGGGGATCAGCCCCAGCATTTT.

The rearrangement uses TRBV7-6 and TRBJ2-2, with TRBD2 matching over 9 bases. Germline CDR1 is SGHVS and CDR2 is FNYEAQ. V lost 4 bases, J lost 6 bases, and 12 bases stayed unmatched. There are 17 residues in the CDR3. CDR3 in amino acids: CASSWRGREGPSGELFF. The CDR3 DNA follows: TGTGCCAGCAGCTGGAGAGGGCGGGAGGGCCCGTCCGGGGAGCTGTTTTTT.

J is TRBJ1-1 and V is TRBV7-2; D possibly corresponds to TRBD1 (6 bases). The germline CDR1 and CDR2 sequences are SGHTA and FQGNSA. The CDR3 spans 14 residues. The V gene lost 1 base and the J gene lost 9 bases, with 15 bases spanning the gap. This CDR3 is CASSLVGGGGKAFF. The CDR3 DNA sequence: TGTGCCAGCAGCTTAGTTGGGGGCGGGGGTAAAGCTTTCTTT.

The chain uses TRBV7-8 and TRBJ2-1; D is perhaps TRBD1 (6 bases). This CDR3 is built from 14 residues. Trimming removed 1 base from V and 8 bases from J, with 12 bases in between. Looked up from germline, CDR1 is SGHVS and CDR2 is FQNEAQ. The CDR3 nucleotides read TGTGCCAGCAGCTTAGGTTCCAGGGGCGATGAGCAGTTCTTC. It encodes CASSLGSRGDEQFF.

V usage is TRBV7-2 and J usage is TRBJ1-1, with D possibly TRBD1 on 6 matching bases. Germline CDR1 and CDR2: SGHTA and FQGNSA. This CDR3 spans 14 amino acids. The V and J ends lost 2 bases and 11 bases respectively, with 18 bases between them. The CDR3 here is CASSLTIRGAGAFF. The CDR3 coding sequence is TGTGCCAGCAGCTTAACTATACGGGGGGCGGGTGCTTTCTTT. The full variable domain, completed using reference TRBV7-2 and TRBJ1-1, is GAGVSQSPSNKVTEKGKDVELRCDPISGHTALYWYRQSLGQGLEFLIYFQGNSAPDKSGLPSDRFSAERTGGSVSTLTIQRTQQEDSAVYLCASSLTIRGAGAFFGQGTRLTVV.

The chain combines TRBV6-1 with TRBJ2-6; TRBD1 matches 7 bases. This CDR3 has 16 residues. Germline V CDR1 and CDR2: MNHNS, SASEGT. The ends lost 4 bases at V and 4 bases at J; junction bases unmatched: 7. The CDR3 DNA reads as TGTGCCAGCAGTGGGGACAGCTTTCTGGGGGCCAACGTCCTGACTTTC. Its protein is CASSGDSFLGANVLTF.